This T cell receptor (beta chain) emerged from a study of vaccination effects on CD4 cells after COVID-19. Study-wide results and limits: Relatively few convalescent patients took part in the study, which had no early post-infection timepoints.

A word on this clone: Its antigen is not known.

The method was immunoSEQ multiplex PCR; TCRdb's version includes in-frame clones alone and lacks a portion of them. The table includes tens of thousands of clones, around 72% detected once. Antigen-specific CD4+ T cells were expanded with viral peptide pools in the ViraFEST assay before sequencing. Culture lasted under 13 days before CD4+ T cell isolation. Nobody among the vaccine recipients had prior SARS-CoV-2 infection (nucleocapsid antibodies were negative). Material: CD4+ T cells from PBMCs cultured with HCoV-NL63 spike peptides, obtained before COVID-19 vaccination. This sequence originates from a human donor who received a COVID-19 vaccine.

In DNA, the CDR3 is TGTGCCAGCAGCTCCATAACTCACGGTTATAAGAGATACACTGAAGCTTTCTTT. This sequence encodes CASSSITHGYKRYTEAFF. The J gene is TRBJ1-1, the V gene TRBV5-6; no clear D. The V gene lost 3 bases and the J gene lost 3 bases, with 24 bases spanning the gap. This CDR3 spans 18 amino acids. Germline-derived CDR1 and CDR2 are SGHDT and YYEEEE.